These 26 T cell receptor beta chains were all obtained from the same sample, sequenced in a study of T-cell memory formation after mild COVID-19. Using its own MiXCR run on the 5' RACE reads, TCRdb lists one record per CDR3 protein. Here the sample spans around 180,000 distinct CDR3 sequences, 16% being singletons. Sequencing input: PBMCs or a T cell subset sorted from them (not recorded which). The receptors stem from an adult woman who had mild COVID-19 (a few samples of this study predate the infection). Cell type and time point are not known.

The chain recombines TRBV11-2 with TRBJ2-1; 10 nucleotides match TRBD1. V gave up 2 bases and J gave up 10 bases; unmatched junction bases: 8. CDR1 is SGHAT, CDR2 FQNNGV, per germline. CDR3 length: 15 amino acids. As DNA, the CDR3 is TGTGCCAGCAGCTTACAACGGTCGGACAGGGGGGAGCAGTTCTTC. It codes for CASSLQRSDRGEQFF.

This clonotype was seen a handful of times. The genes are TRBV7-2 and TRBJ2-7; 7 nucleotides agree with TRBD1. Germline-derived CDR1 and CDR2 are SGHTA and FQGNSA. The ends lost 4 bases at V and 3 bases at J; junction bases unmatched: 9. This CDR3 comprises 15 residues. The CDR3 here is CASSSSQGFGYEQYF. The CDR3 DNA reads TGTGCCAGCAGCTCGTCACAGGGGTTCGGCTACGAGCAGTACTTC.

This clonotype was detected only a few times. V gene TRBV28 combines with J gene TRBJ2-1; 13 bases fit TRBD2. V gave up 5 bases and J gave up 9 bases; unmatched junction bases: 7. CDR1 and CDR2 from the germline V gene are MDHEN and SYDVKM. The CDR3 totals 15 residues. CDR3 protein: CASSPGTSGTIEQFF. DNA of the CDR3: TGTGCCAGCAGTCCCGGGACTAGCGGGACCATTGAGCAGTTCTTC.

This chain links TRBV7-2 with TRBJ2-1; D is ambiguous. Deletions cut 1 base from V and 9 bases from J, with 10 bases between. The CDR3 length is 13 residues. Germline V gives CDR1 SGHTA, CDR2 FQGNSA. The CDR3 sequence is CASSLERFGEQFF. The CDR3 nucleotides read TGTGCCAGCAGCTTAGAGCGCTTCGGTGAGCAGTTCTTC.

The rearrangement links TRBV2 to TRBJ2-3, with 14 bases matching TRBD2. J gave up 4 bases and V 8 bases, and 8 bases lay outside the gene matches. The germline gives CDR1 SNHLY, CDR2 FYNNEI. The CDR3 is made up of 16 amino acids. The CDR3 sequence: CASDSKGLAGADTQYF. In DNA, the CDR3 is TGTGCCAGCGACTCTAAGGGACTAGCGGGGGCAGATACGCAGTATTTT.

The chain joins TRBV7-2 to TRBJ1-1, with D possibly matching TRBD1 (6 bases). This CDR3 contains 16 residues. Germline assignment: CDR1 SGHTA and CDR2 FQGNSA. The ends were cut back, 4 bases at V and 1 base at J, with 16 bases in the middle. The CDR3 nucleotides read TGTGCCAGCAGCTCGAGATGGACAGCACCGAACACTGAAGCTTTCTTT. This gives the protein CASSSRWTAPNTEAFF.

In this sample, this clonotype turned up a few times. This chain joins TRBV20-1 and TRBJ2-1; 13 positions agree with TRBD2. Germline-derived CDR1 and CDR2 are DFQATT and SNEGSKA (reference sequence). Losses at the gene ends were 6 bases for V and 3 bases for J; bases not matched to a gene: 2. This CDR3 is 14 amino acids long. CDR3: CSAWTSGGYNEQFF. CDR3 in DNA: TGCAGTGCGTGGACTAGCGGGGGCTACAATGAGCAGTTCTTC.

This clonotype was observed a few times. V is TRBV30 and J is TRBJ2-3; D uncertain. CDR3 length: 11 residues. V lost 0 bases to trimming and J lost 2 bases, with 0 bases between them. Germline V gene sequence: CDR1 GTSNPN, CDR2 SVGIG (reference sequence). The CDR3 sequence is CAWSVTDTQYF. The CDR3 DNA reads TGTGCCTGGAGTGTCACAGATACGCAGTATTTT.

The sample holds a few counts of this clonotype. The chain has TRBV6-2 or TRBV6-3 and TRBJ2-7; TRBD1 matches 11 bases. Germline V gene sequence: CDR1 MNHEY, CDR2 SVGEGT. CDR3 size: 15 residues. V shed 6 bases, J shed 0 bases, and the junction held 4 bases outside the gene matches. The CDR3 bases are TGTGCCAGCAGAAGGGGACAGGGGGACTCCTACGAGCAGTACTTC. Encoded protein: CASRRGQGDSYEQYF.

This chain links TRBV5-5 with TRBJ1-1, with D possibly being TRBD1 (5 bases). The V end was cut by 5 bases, the J end by 6 bases, with 14 bases between. The CDR3 has 13 residues. From germline, CDR1 is SGHKS and CDR2 YYEKEE (reference sequence). CDR3 bases: TGTGCCAGCAGTTTCAGGGAATTGGCTGAAGCTTTCTTT. It yields the protein CASSFRELAEAFF.

V and J are TRBV24-1 and TRBJ2-4, with 7 nucleotides matching TRBD1. V was pared by 4 bases and J by 7 bases, with 3 bases of the junction left unmatched. The CDR3 spans 13 residues. Germline assignment: CDR1 KGHDR and CDR2 SFDVKD. The CDR3 sequence is CATSEGQRNIQYF. In DNA form, the CDR3 reads TGTGCCACCAGTGAGGGACAGAGGAACATTCAGTACTTC.

This chain links TRBV10-3 with TRBJ2-1; TRBD2 matches 8 bases. Looked up from germline, CDR1 is ENHRY and CDR2 is SYGVKD. The ends lost 6 bases at V and 8 bases at J; junction bases unmatched: 6. This CDR3 spans 13 amino acids. The CDR3 region has the DNA TGTGCCATCAGCCGGGGGGGGGTCGATGAGCAGTTCTTC. It translates to CAISRGGVDEQFF.

The J gene is TRBJ2-1, the V gene TRBV10-3; D gene ambiguous. Per the germline V gene, CDR1 is ENHRY and CDR2 is SYGVKD. Deletions cut 2 bases from V and 8 bases from J, with 7 bases between. The CDR3 extends over 12 amino acids. This CDR3 reads CAISEHSDEQFF. In nucleotides, the CDR3 is TGTGCCATCAGTGAGCACAGCGATGAGCAGTTCTTC.

This clonotype came up a few times. The rearrangement links TRBV7-8 to TRBJ2-3, with 13 bases aligning to TRBD2. This CDR3 contains 20 residues. V shed 5 bases and J 0 bases; nucleotides not matched to a gene: 14. Germline V CDR1 and CDR2: SGHVS, FQNEAQ. The CDR3 sequence: CASSVYRGTSGTASTDTQYF. For the CDR3, the DNA is TGTGCCAGCAGCGTATACCGCGGGACTAGCGGGACCGCTAGCACAGATACGCAGTATTTT.

The chain uses TRBV15 and TRBJ2-5; TRBD2 aligns across 9 bases. V lost 0 bases, J lost 4 bases, and 12 bases stayed unmatched. Germline V gene lookup returns CDR1 LNHNV and CDR2 YYDKDF (reference sequence). CDR3 length: 18 amino acids. Here the CDR3 DNA reads TGTGCCACCAGCAGAGATCGGCTAGCGGGGAACCGGGGAGAGACCCAGTACTTC. This gives the protein CATSRDRLAGNRGETQYF. Looking up the rest from reference TRBV15 and TRBJ2-5 gives the full variable domain: DAMVIQNPRYQVTQFGKPVTLSCSQTLNHNVMYWYQQKSSQAPKLLFHYYDKDFNNEADTPDNFQSRRPNTSFCFLDIRSPGLGDTAMYLCATSRDRLAGNRGETQYFGPGTRLLVL.

This chain joins TRBV11-2 and TRBJ1-4; D call uncertain. The germline gives CDR1 SGHAT, CDR2 FQNNGV. CDR3 length equals 15 residues. Trimming pared 4 bases from V and 0 bases from J, leaving 9 bases between. CDR3 nucleotides: TGTGCCAGCAGCTCCAGCGGTCCAACTAATGAAAAACTGTTTTTT. Protein: CASSSSGPTNEKLFF.

V gene TRBV12-3 or TRBV12-4 combines with J gene TRBJ1-2; TRBD1 aligns across 7 bases. V lost 6 bases and J lost 4; bases outside the gene matches: 8. This CDR3 spans 14 amino acids. The DNA for the CDR3 is TGTGCCAGCAGATCCGGGACAGACTTCTATGGCTACACCTTC. This translates into CASRSGTDFYGYTF.

The chain joins TRBV19 to TRBJ2-5; 7 bases align to TRBD1. The V gene's germline CDR1 is LNHDA and CDR2 SQIVND (reference sequence). The CDR3 loop spans 15 amino acids. V gave up 9 bases and J gave up 5 bases; unmatched junction bases: 15. CDR3 in DNA: TGTGCCAGGGGCCGGACAGGCAAAAGGTGGGAGACCCAGTACTTC. Amino acids: CARGRTGKRWETQYF.

This clonotype was counted only a few times. The CDR3 coding sequence is TGTGCCAGCAGTTCCGGGACAGGCGGTGAAAAACTGTTTTTT. Protein sequence: CASSSGTGGEKLFF. The chain recombines TRBV6-5 with TRBJ1-4; 8 bases map to TRBD1. CDR1 is MNHEY and CDR2 is SVGAGI in the germline V gene. Losses at the gene ends were 4 bases for V and 7 bases for J; bases not matched to a gene: 5. The CDR3 runs to 14 residues.

This clonotype was seen many times. This chain uses TRBV11-3 with TRBJ2-3; D may be TRBD1 (6 bases). V gave up 4 bases and J gave up 8 bases, with 16 bases separating them. CDR1 is SGHNT, CDR2 YENEEA, per germline. CDR3 size: 14 residues. CDR3 nucleotides: TGTGCCAGCAGCTCGGACACTATAGGGGGTACGCAGTATTTT. Translated: CASSSDTIGGTQYF.

This clonotype has only a few counts. The gene calls are TRBV24-1 and TRBJ2-2; D uncertain. V shed 0 bases and J shed 2 bases, with 6 bases lying between them. Per germline, CDR1 KGHDR and CDR2 SFDVKD. There are 15 residues in the CDR3. The CDR3 coding sequence is TGTGCCACCAGTGATTTGCCTGCCAACACCGGGGAGCTGTTTTTT. Protein product: CATSDLPANTGELFF.

There are a few counts of this clonotype. The V call is TRBV7-2, the J call TRBJ2-5, with TRBD2 matching over 12 bases. The V gene end was trimmed by 6 bases and the J gene end by 1 base; junction bases not matched to a gene: 3. The CDR3 is made up of 15 amino acids. Per the germline V gene, CDR1 is SGHTA and CDR2 is FQGNSA. The CDR3 sequence is CASRLTSGSQETQYF. In nucleotides, the CDR3 is TGTGCCAGCAGGTTGACTAGCGGGAGCCAAGAGACCCAGTACTTC.

This clonotype showed up many times. J is TRBJ2-3 and V is TRBV10-3; D is ambiguous. Germline lookup yields CDR1 ENHRY and CDR2 SYGVKD. V lost 9 bases to trimming and J lost 4 bases, with 11 bases between them. The CDR3 covers 12 residues. The CDR3 loop reads CAIGVRPDTQYF. CDR3 bases: TGTGCCATTGGAGTGCGTCCAGATACGCAGTATTTT.

The CDR3 loop reads CASSRRIGKGLRNEQFF. The CDR3, as DNA: TGTGCCAGCAGTCGTCGAATAGGGAAGGGCCTACGAAATGAGCAGTTCTTC. The chain has TRBV6-5 and TRBJ2-1; D is unresolved. Germline CDR1 is MNHEY and CDR2 is SVGAGI. The CDR3 spans 17 residues. V was trimmed by 5 bases and J by 7 bases, leaving 24 bases between them.

In its sample, this clonotype was seen a few times. The rearrangement links TRBV29-1 to TRBJ1-1, with 7 bases aligning to TRBD1. The CDR3 has 13 amino acids. In germline, CDR1 is SQVTM, CDR2 ANQGSEA. V trimming: 7 bases; J trimming: 0 bases; junction bases outside the gene matches: 5. CDR3 residues: CSASTGMNTEAFF. The CDR3 DNA reads as TGCAGCGCGTCGACAGGGATGAACACTGAAGCTTTCTTT.

The chain combines TRBV6-5 with TRBJ1-1; TRBD1 might be the D (5 bases). CDR3 length: 14 amino acids. With 2 bases removed from V and 1 base from J, the gap between germline ends came to 8 bases. Per germline, CDR1 MNHEY and CDR2 SVGAGI. The CDR3 DNA is TGTGCCAGCAGTTACGGGGGATCGAACACTGAAGCTTTCTTT. Translation gives CASSYGGSNTEAFF.